The entry below describes one TCR beta chain. Antigen unknown. These data belong to a study of response to subunit inactivated influenza vaccine. Study-wide results and limits: The authors proposed limited new T cell recruitment per seasonal influenza vaccination.

V lost 4 bases and J 2 bases, leaving 11 bases between the germline ends. Germline V CDR1 and CDR2: KGHSH, LQKENI. The CDR3 is made up of 14 amino acids. TCRdb called the RT-PCR reads again in MiXCR, with one record for every CDR3 protein. This table has 300,000 to 350,000 distinct CDR3 sequences, 21% appearing once. This clonotype was sampled from a man between 50 and 69 years old who received an inactivated influenza vaccine. The J gene is TRBJ1-2, the V gene TRBV18, with D uncertain. The source material was PBMCs from blood, sampled 21 months after vaccination. The CDR3 nucleotides read TGTGCCAGCTCACAAGGTTCAACCAACTATGGCTACACCTTC. It specifies CASSQGSTNYGYTF.